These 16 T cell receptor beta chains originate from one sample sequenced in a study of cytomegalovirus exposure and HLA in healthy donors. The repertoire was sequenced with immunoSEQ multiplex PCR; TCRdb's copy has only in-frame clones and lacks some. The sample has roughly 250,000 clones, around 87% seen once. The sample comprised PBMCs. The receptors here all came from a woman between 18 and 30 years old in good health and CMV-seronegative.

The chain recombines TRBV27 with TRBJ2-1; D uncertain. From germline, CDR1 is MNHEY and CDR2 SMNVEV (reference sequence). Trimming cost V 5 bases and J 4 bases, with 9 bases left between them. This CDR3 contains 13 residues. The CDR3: CASSPTNYNEQFF. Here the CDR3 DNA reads TGTGCCAGCAGTCCTACTAATTACAATGAGCAGTTCTTC.

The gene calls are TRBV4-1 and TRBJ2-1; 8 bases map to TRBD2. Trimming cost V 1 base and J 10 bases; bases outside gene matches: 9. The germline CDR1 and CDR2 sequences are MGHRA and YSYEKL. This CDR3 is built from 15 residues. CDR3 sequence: CASSQAPVRGVEQFF. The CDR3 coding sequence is TGCGCCAGCAGCCAAGCCCCTGTGCGGGGGGTCGAGCAGTTCTTC.

CDR3 DNA: TGTGCCAGTAGTATGTGGGCAGCTAGCACAGATACGCAGTATTTT. Translating gives CASSMWAASTDTQYF. The rearrangement joins TRBV19 to TRBJ2-3; D is unclear. The CDR3 spans 15 residues. CDR1 and CDR2 from the germline V gene are LNHDA and SQIVND (reference sequence). The germline V and J ends were trimmed by 3 bases and 0 bases, with 10 bases remaining between them.

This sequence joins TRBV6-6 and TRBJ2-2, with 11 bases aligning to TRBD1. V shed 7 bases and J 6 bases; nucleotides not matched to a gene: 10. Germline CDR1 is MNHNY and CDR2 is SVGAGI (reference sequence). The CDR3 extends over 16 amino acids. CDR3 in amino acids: CASTLRGQGGSGELFF. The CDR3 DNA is TGTGCCAGCACCCTCCGGGGACAGGGGGGATCCGGGGAGCTGTTTTTT.

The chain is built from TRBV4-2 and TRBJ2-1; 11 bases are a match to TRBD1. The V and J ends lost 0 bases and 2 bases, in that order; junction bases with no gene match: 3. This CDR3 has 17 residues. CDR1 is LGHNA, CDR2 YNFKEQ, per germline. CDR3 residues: CASSQDPGQGAYNEQFF. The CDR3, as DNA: TGTGCCAGCAGCCAAGACCCGGGACAGGGGGCCTACAATGAGCAGTTCTTC.

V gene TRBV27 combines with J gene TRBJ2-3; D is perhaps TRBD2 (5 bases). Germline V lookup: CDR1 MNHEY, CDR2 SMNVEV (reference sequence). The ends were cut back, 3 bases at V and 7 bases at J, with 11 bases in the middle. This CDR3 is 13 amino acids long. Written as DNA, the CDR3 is TGTGCCAGCAGTTTCGCCTCGGGGAATACGCAGTATTTT. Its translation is CASSFASGNTQYF.

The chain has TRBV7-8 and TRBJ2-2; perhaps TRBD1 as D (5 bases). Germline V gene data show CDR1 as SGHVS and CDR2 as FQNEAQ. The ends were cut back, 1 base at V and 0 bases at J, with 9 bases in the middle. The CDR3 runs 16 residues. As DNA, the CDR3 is TGTGCCAGCAGCTTAGTTCAGGGCCCGAACACCGGGGAGCTGTTTTTT. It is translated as CASSLVQGPNTGELFF.

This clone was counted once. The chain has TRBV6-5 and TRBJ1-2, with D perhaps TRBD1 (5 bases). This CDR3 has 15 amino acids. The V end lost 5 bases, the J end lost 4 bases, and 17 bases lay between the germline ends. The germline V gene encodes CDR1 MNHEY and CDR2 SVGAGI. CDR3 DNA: TGTGCCAGCAGTCCCAGACAGTCCAATGTCTATGGCTACACCTTC. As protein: CASSPRQSNVYGYTF.

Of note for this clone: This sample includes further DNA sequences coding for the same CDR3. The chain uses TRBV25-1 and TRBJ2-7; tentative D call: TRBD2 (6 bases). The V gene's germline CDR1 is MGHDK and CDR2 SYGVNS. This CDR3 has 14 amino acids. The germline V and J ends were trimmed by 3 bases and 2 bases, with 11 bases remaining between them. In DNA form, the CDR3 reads TGTGCCAGCAGTGACTCCGGGACTGCCTACGAGCAGTACTTC. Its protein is CASSDSGTAYEQYF.

The chain's CDR3 is CASERGQGAGEQYF. The DNA for the CDR3 is TGTGCCTCCGAAAGGGGGCAGGGGGCAGGCGAGCAGTACTTC. This chain links TRBV6-1 with TRBJ2-7; 8 bases align to TRBD1. The CDR3 runs 14 residues. Trimming cost V 11 bases and J 6 bases; bases outside gene matches: 15. CDR1 is MNHNS and CDR2 is SASEGT in the germline V gene.

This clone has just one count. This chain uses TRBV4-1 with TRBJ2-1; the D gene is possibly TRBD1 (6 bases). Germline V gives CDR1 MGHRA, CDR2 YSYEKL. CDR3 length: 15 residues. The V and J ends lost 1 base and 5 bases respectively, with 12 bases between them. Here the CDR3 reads CASSQVWDTDNEQFF. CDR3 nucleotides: TGCGCCAGCAGCCAAGTCTGGGACACCGACAATGAGCAGTTCTTC.

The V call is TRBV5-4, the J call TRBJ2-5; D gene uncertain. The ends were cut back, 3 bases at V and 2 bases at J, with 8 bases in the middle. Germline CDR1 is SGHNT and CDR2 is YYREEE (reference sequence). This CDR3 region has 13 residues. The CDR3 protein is CASSSQVQETQYF. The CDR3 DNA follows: TGTGCCAGCAGCTCGCAGGTTCAAGAGACCCAGTACTTC. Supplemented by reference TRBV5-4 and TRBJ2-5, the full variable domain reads ETGVTQSPTHLIKTRGQQVTLRCSSQSGHNTVSWYQQALGQGPQFIFQYYREEENGRGNFPPRFSGLQFPNYSSELNVNALELDDSALYLCASSSQVQETQYFGPGTRLLVL.

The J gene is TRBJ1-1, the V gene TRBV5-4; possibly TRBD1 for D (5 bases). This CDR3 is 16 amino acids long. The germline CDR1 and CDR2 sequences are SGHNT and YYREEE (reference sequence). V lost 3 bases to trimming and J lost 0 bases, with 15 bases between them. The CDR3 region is CASSSPGRGVNTEAFF. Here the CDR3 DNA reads TGTGCCAGCAGCTCCCCCGGCCGGGGGGTGAACACTGAAGCTTTCTTT.

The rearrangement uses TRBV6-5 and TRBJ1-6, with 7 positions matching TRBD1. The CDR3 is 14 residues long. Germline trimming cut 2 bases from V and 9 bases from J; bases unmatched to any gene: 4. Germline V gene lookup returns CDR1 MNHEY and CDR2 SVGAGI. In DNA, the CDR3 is TGTGCCAGCAGTTACGTACAGGGGCGTTCACCCCTCCACTTT. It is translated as CASSYVQGRSPLHF.

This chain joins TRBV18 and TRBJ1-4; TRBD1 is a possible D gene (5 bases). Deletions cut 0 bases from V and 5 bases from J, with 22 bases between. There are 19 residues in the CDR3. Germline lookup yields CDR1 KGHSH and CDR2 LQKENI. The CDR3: CASSPPSIWGGSPNEKLFF. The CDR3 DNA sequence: TGTGCCAGCTCACCACCTTCAATTTGGGGGGGAAGCCCGAATGAAAAACTGTTTTTT.

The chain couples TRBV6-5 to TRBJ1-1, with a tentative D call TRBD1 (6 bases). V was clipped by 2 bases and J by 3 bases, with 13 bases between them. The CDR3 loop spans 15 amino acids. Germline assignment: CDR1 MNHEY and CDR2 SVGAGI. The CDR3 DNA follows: TGTGCCAGCAGTTACGGGGGCAGGGGAGACACTGAAGCTTTCTTT. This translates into CASSYGGRGDTEAFF.